The source of this TCR beta chain is a study of blood T cell repertoires in COVID-19. Living in 24 US areas, the participants were between roughly 18 and 90 years of age. The CDR3 totals 15 residues. V lost 3 bases to trimming and J lost 4 bases; unmatched junction nucleotides: 8. Germline CDR1 reads LGHNA; CDR2 reads YSLEER. Some clones are missing from TCRdb's copy, which holds only in-frame ones; the method was immunoSEQ multiplex PCR. The sample has 200,000 to 300,000 clones, 88% seen once. Sequencing was done on a sample of PBMCs or T cells enriched from blood (not recorded which). This chain connects TRBV4-3 to TRBJ1-1; 7 nucleotides agree with TRBD1. The receptor comes from a woman aged 40 to 50 who had been exposed to COVID-19. DNA for the CDR3: TGCGCCAGCAGCCACCAGACAGGGACGGGCACTGAAGCTTTCTTT. Translation: CASSHQTGTGTEAFF.